These 17 T cell receptor beta chains came from one sample sequenced in a study of cytomegalovirus exposure and HLA in healthy donors. PCR employed 60 Vbeta and 13 Jbeta primers. Some clones are missing from TCRdb's copy, which holds only in-frame ones; the method was immunoSEQ multiplex PCR. The table lists under 200,000 clones, around 79% of them singletons. The sequenced sample was PBMCs. The receptors originated from a woman aged 40 to 50 in good health and CMV-seropositive.

The J gene is TRBJ1-2, the V gene TRBV4-3; D might be TRBD1 (5 bases). CDR1 is LGHNA and CDR2 is YSLEER in the germline V gene. Trimming cost V 4 bases and J 6 bases, with 21 bases left between them. The CDR3 spans 16 residues. CDR3 nucleotides: TGCGCCAGCAGCCCCGACGCCCTTTGGGGAGGGGATGGCTACACCTTC. Translated, it gives CASSPDALWGGDGYTF.

This clone was seen a handful of times. The chain combines TRBV5-6 with TRBJ1-3, with D possibly matching TRBD1 (6 bases). This CDR3 region has 13 residues. Trimming took 2 bases from V and 8 from J, leaving 11 bases between them. Germline V lookup: CDR1 SGHDT, CDR2 YYEEEE. CDR3 residues: CASSFRGIDTIYF. DNA for the CDR3: TGTGCCAGCAGCTTCAGGGGAATAGACACCATATATTTT.

The chain has TRBV7-9 and TRBJ1-6; unclear D gene. The germline V and J ends were trimmed by 5 bases and 9 bases, with 2 bases remaining between them. CDR1 is SEHNR and CDR2 is FQNEAQ in the germline V gene (reference sequence). The CDR3 is made up of 10 amino acids. CDR3 sequence reads: CASSRSPLHF. The CDR3 bases are TGTGCCAGCAGCCGTTCACCCCTCCACTTT.

The genes are TRBV19 and TRBJ1-1, with D hard to call. Germline V gene lookup returns CDR1 LNHDA and CDR2 SQIVND (reference sequence). The length of the CDR3 is 12 residues. The V and J ends lost 5 bases and 2 bases respectively, with 6 bases between them. CDR3 nucleotides: TGTGCCAGTAGTTTACACAACACTGAAGCTTTCTTT. This translates into CASSLHNTEAFF.

This chain connects TRBV7-9 to TRBJ1-2; 7 bases are shared with TRBD1. The CDR3 runs 14 residues. Per the germline V gene, CDR1 is SEHNR and CDR2 is FQNEAQ (reference sequence). V gave up 5 bases and J gave up 2 bases; unmatched junction bases: 5. The CDR3 spells CASSPPGGNYGYTF. The CDR3 region has the DNA TGTGCCAGCAGCCCCCCAGGGGGAAACTATGGCTACACCTTC.

The chain uses TRBV5-6 and TRBJ2-6, with D possibly being TRBD2 (6 bases). V lost 4 bases to trimming and J lost 0 bases, with 11 bases between them. Germline V CDR1 and CDR2: SGHDT, YYEEEE. The CDR3 runs to 16 residues. Here the CDR3 DNA reads TGTGCCAGCAGCGGGGGACTCAACTCTGGGGCCAACGTCCTGACTTTC. This encodes CASSGGLNSGANVLTF.

This chain connects TRBV7-9 to TRBJ2-1, with 10 bases aligning to TRBD2. The CDR3 is made up of 16 amino acids. Per germline, CDR1 SEHNR and CDR2 FQNEAQ (reference sequence). Unmatched junction bases numbered 10, after V lost 4 bases and J lost 7 bases. The DNA for the CDR3 is TGTGCCAGCAGCTCGCCCGGACTAGCGGTTATAAATGAGCAGTTCTTC. It codes for CASSSPGLAVINEQFF.

The chain couples TRBV7-2 to TRBJ2-7; TRBD1 agrees at 8 bases. The CDR3 loop spans 15 amino acids. Germline lookup yields CDR1 SGHTA and CDR2 FQGNSA. V gave up 4 bases and J gave up 2 bases; unmatched junction bases: 7. For the CDR3, the DNA is TGTGCCAGCAGCTCCAGGACAGGGACCCCCTACGAGCAGTACTTC. Its protein product is CASSSRTGTPYEQYF.

The chain recombines TRBV2 with TRBJ2-1, with 7 positions matching TRBD2. The CDR3 totals 15 residues. In germline, CDR1 is SNHLY, CDR2 FYNNEI. V lost 6 bases and J lost 10; bases outside the gene matches: 15. Written as DNA, the CDR3 is TGTGCCAGCAGCCCCGGGGGGACCCCGGGGGTAGAGCAGTTCTTC. This sequence encodes CASSPGGTPGVEQFF.

The chain is built from TRBV19 and TRBJ1-4; tentative D call: TRBD1 (6 bases). Trimming took 8 bases from V and 0 from J, leaving 13 bases between them. The germline gives CDR1 LNHDA, CDR2 SQIVND (reference sequence). This CDR3 has 15 residues. The CDR3 loop reads CASGGAPTTNEKLFF. The CDR3 DNA is TGTGCCAGTGGGGGGGCGCCTACAACTAATGAAAAACTGTTTTTT.

This clone showed up many times. The rearrangement links TRBV6-6 to TRBJ2-1; D might be TRBD2 (6 bases). Trimming shortened V by 5 bases and J by 10 bases, and 15 bases separated the two germline ends. Germline-derived CDR1 and CDR2 are MNHNY and SVGAGI (reference sequence). The CDR3 is 13 residues long. The CDR3 sequence is CASSASGLQEQFF. DNA for the CDR3: TGTGCCAGCAGTGCATCGGGACTCCAGGAGCAGTTCTTC.

The rearrangement uses TRBV4-2 and TRBJ2-3, with 9 bases matching TRBD2. The CDR3 sequence is 16 residues long. Losses at the gene ends were 0 bases for V and 3 bases for J; bases not matched to a gene: 4. Germline assignment: CDR1 LGHNA and CDR2 YNFKEQ. The CDR3 here is CASSQDRSGSTDTQYF. CDR3 bases: TGTGCCAGCAGCCAAGACCGTAGCGGGAGTACAGATACGCAGTATTTT.

The V call is TRBV7-8, the J call TRBJ2-3; D ambiguous. The germline V gene encodes CDR1 SGHVS and CDR2 FQNEAQ. This CDR3 spans 14 amino acids. The V end lost 7 bases, the J end lost 4 bases, and 15 bases lay between the germline ends. CDR3 coding DNA: TGTGCCAGCATCTACGCGACTGCTTCAGATACGCAGTATTTT. The encoded protein is CASIYATASDTQYF.

CDR3 nucleotides: TGTGCCAGCAGCTTGACTGCCTCCTACGAGCAGTACTTC. This translates into CASSLTASYEQYF. V usage is TRBV7-2 and J usage is TRBJ2-7, with D uncertain. Germline-derived CDR1 and CDR2 are SGHTA and FQGNSA. There are 13 residues in the CDR3. Trimming pared 3 bases from V and 0 bases from J, leaving 6 bases between. Full variable domain (remainder filled in from reference TRBV7-2 and TRBJ2-7): GAGVSQSPSNKVTEKGKDVELRCDPISGHTALYWYRQSLGQGLEFLIYFQGNSAPDKSGLPSDRFSAERTGGSVSTLTIQRTQQEDSAVYLCASSLTASYEQYFGPGTRLTVT.

V usage is TRBV6-6 and J usage is TRBJ2-3; D is uncertain. CDR1 and CDR2 (germline): MNHNY, SVGAGI (reference sequence). V was pared by 6 bases and J by 5 bases, with 9 bases between. The CDR3 length is 12 residues. CDR3 protein: CASSPRLDTQYF. CDR3 coding DNA: TGTGCCAGCAGCCCTCGTCTAGATACGCAGTATTTT.

This clone was found a few times. The V and J genes are TRBV11-2 and TRBJ2-3, with a weak D call TRBD1 (5 bases). The germline V gene has CDR1 SGHAT and CDR2 FQNNGV. The CDR3 consists of 14 residues. The V end was cut by 4 bases, the J end by 10 bases, with 18 bases between. The CDR3 coding sequence is TGTGCCAGCAGCTCCCCCCAGGGCCCAGGGCCGCAGTATTTT. Amino acid sequence: CASSSPQGPGPQYF.

The chain uses TRBV27 and TRBJ2-7, with 7 positions matching TRBD1. V trimming: 5 bases; J trimming: 2 bases; junction bases outside the gene matches: 6. CDR3 length equals 14 residues. CDR1 and CDR2 (germline): MNHEY, SMNVEV (reference sequence). This CDR3 is CASSLQGIPYEQYF. CDR3 DNA sequence: TGTGCCAGCAGTCTACAGGGGATTCCCTACGAGCAGTACTTC.